Each of the 7 T cell receptor beta chains below was sequenced from the same sample in a study of cytomegalovirus exposure and HLA in healthy donors (dated by TCRdb to the late 2010s). Libraries were made using the immunoSEQ multiplex PCR assay. The multiplex PCR relied on a mix of 60 forward primers for TCR Vbeta segments and 13 reverse primers for TCR Jbeta segments. The clones in this table, taken by TCRdb from immuneACCESS, are in-frame only. Not every clone is retained; where verified, under half of the shortfall comes from an unresolved V gene, and the cause of the rest is unknown. Present in this sample are about 140,000 clones, around 81% of which were seen just once. Clones ranked in the top ten supply around 2.5% of the sample. The sample consisted of PBMCs. The receptors here all came from a man aged 50-59 years in good health and CMV-seronegative.

This chain links TRBV7-2 with TRBJ2-7; 12 nucleotides align to TRBD1. The ends lost 4 bases at V and 7 bases at J; junction bases unmatched: 8. CDR1 and CDR2 from the germline V gene are SGHTA and FQGNSA. The CDR3 has 15 amino acids. In DNA, the CDR3 is TGTGCCAGCAGCTCGCCGGGACAGGGGGCTCGGGAGCAGTACTTC. Protein product: CASSSPGQGAREQYF. The variable domain in full, with the rest retrieved from reference TRBV7-2 and TRBJ2-7, is GAGVSQSPSNKVTEKGKDVELRCDPISGHTALYWYRQSLGQGLEFLIYFQGNSAPDKSGLPSDRFSAERTGGSVSTLTIQRTQQEDSAVYLCASSSPGQGAREQYFGPGTRLTVT.

The chain has TRBV7-9 and TRBJ1-5; D gene ambiguous. CDR3 length: 16 residues. CDR1 and CDR2 from the germline V gene are SEHNR and FQNEAQ (reference sequence). V shed 1 base and J shed 0 bases, with 10 bases lying between them. Here the CDR3 reads CASSLGGSYSNQPQHF. As DNA, the CDR3 is TGTGCCAGCAGCTTAGGAGGGAGTTATAGCAATCAGCCCCAGCATTTT.

A single count supports this clone. The chain joins TRBV2 to TRBJ1-1; no clear D. The CDR3 runs to 14 residues. The germline gives CDR1 SNHLY, CDR2 FYNNEI. V was cut by 8 bases and J by 0 bases, with 13 bases left in between. CDR3 protein: CASVAATMNTEAFF. DNA of the CDR3: TGTGCCAGCGTTGCAGCGACTATGAACACTGAAGCTTTCTTT.

The gene calls are TRBV30 and TRBJ2-7, with TRBD1 as a possible D gene (5 bases). Per germline, CDR1 GTSNPN and CDR2 SVGIG (reference sequence). The CDR3 consists of 14 residues. V lost 1 base to trimming and J lost 3 bases, with 13 bases between them. CDR3 protein: CAWSDRGRNYEQYF. For the CDR3, the DNA is TGTGCCTGGAGTGATAGGGGCCGCAACTACGAGCAGTACTTC.

This clone was detected once. The chain has TRBV5-1 and TRBJ2-6; TRBD1 aligns across 10 bases. The germline V gene encodes CDR1 SGHRS and CDR2 YFSETQ. V lost 2 bases and J lost 0; bases outside the gene matches: 8. This CDR3 is 19 amino acids long. The CDR3 sequence is CASSFTSGQGYSGANVLTF. As DNA, the CDR3 is TGCGCCAGCAGCTTTACATCGGGACAGGGGTACTCTGGGGCCAACGTCCTGACTTTC.

V is TRBV27 and J is TRBJ2-3, with TRBD2 identical over 9 bases. The CDR3 covers 14 residues. Germline-derived CDR1 and CDR2 are MNHEY and SMNVEV (reference sequence). Losses at the gene ends were 5 bases for V and 4 bases for J; bases not matched to a gene: 4. The CDR3 is CASSAGLAADTQYF. As DNA, the CDR3 is TGTGCCAGCAGTGCGGGACTAGCCGCAGATACGCAGTATTTT.

The chain joins TRBV5-1 to TRBJ1-6; unclear D gene. Germline CDR1 and CDR2: SGHRS and YFSETQ. V was pared by 0 bases and J by 8 bases, with 15 bases between. The CDR3 runs to 16 residues. CDR3 in amino acids: CASSLAGWSAHSPLHF. The CDR3 DNA follows: TGCGCCAGCAGCTTGGCCGGTTGGTCCGCCCATTCACCCCTCCACTTT.